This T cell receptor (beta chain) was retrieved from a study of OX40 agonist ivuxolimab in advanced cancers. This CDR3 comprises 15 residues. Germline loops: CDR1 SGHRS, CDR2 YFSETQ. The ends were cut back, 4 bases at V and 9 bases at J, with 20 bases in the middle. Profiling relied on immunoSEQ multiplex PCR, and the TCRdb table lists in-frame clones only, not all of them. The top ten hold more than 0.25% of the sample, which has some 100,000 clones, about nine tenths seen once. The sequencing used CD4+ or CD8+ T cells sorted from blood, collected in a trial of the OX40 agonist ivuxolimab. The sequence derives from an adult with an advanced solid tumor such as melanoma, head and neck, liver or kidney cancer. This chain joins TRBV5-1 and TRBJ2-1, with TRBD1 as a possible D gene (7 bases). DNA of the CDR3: TGCGCCAGCAGCCGGGACAGCGGGTCTCAAGGTGAGCAGTTCTTC. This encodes CASSRDSGSQGEQFF.